This TCR beta chain was profiled in a study of cytomegalovirus exposure and HLA in healthy donors (TCRdb year 2017). Broadly, across the study: According to a later analysis, the 100 to 150 validation repertoires were produced on the same platform as the approximately 620 repertoires of the first cohort. The aim of the study was to test whether cataloging public T cell receptors could identify signatures of past pathogen exposure. Along with the approximately 670-subject first cohort, a separate validation cohort of some 130 different subjects was used. To predict cytomegalovirus infection status, the study combined high-throughput TCR immunosequencing, statistical association of individual TCRs with disease status, and machine learning.

Separate from the roughly 660-subject first cohort, the validation cohort of some 130 subjects was the group to which the donors belonged. As encoded in the germline V gene, CDR1 is MGHDK while CDR2 is SYGVNS. Deletion took 1 base off V and 5 bases off J, with a span of 12 bases between the germline ends. The CDR3 covers 14 residues, taking in both the cysteine and the phenylalanine. The sequence is cut down to CDR3 DNA, 42 bases in frame from base 1. Library method: the immunoSEQ multiplex PCR assay. The published analysis was carried out like this. To diagnose cytomegalovirus status from the catalog of TCR beta chain sequences, a statistical classification framework was built. Here the immuneACCESS table is served through TCRdb, limited to in-frame sequences with V and J called. Missing clones are a known gap in these copies; in checked studies unresolved V genes cover under half, and the rest lacks a known reason. From that table come the V and J calls and clone size; the DNA was used to work out D and trimming. The sample data list approximately 260,000 clones, and approximately 83% of these were observed just once. Jointly, the top ten make up less than 1.2% of the sample.

With regard to this clone: Its antigen remains undetermined. No quality values exist for individual bases; no much larger clone is one base distant.

General findings and caveats noted by the study authors: The classifier was reported to diagnose cytomegalovirus status with high specificity and sensitivity in both the original cohort and the validation cohort. Most TCR sequences were seen in very few donors, while some public TCRs were found in many individuals. A later analysis lacked HLA typing for the validation cohort, so it scored co-occurrence in that cohort across all 110 or so repertoires. A total of 150 to 200 TCR beta chains were listed by the study as associated with cytomegalovirus. In vitro tests confirmed that a few of the cytomegalovirus-associated TCR beta chains recognize cytomegalovirus antigens. The authors suggested that the approach could potentially be extended to other disease states and immunological phenotypes. A later analysis found that TCRs clustered in the first cohort also tended to co-occur in the 110 or so validation repertoires, with approximately 95% of cluster scores above 0.

Sequencing was carried out using PBMCs. The chain employs TRBV25-1 and TRBJ2-7; the D gene is unclear. The sequence was obtained from a woman between 18 and 30 years old in good health and CMV-seronegative. CDR3 sequence: CASSEFRGLDEQYF. The sequence in DNA is TGTGCCAGCAGTGAATTTCGCGGTCTCGACGAGCAGTACTTC.